These 25 T cell receptor beta chains came from one sample sequenced in a study of cytomegalovirus exposure and HLA in healthy donors. Vbeta (60) and Jbeta (13) primers were used in the PCR. Some clones are missing from TCRdb's copy, which holds only in-frame ones; the method was immunoSEQ multiplex PCR. The sample contains about 190,000 clones, 79% of which appear only once. The sequenced sample consisted of PBMCs. Receptor source: a woman in her late teens or twenties in good health and CMV-seronegative.

This clone was recorded once. V gene TRBV10-2 combines with J gene TRBJ2-3, with D possibly being TRBD2 (6 bases). Trimming cost V 3 bases and J 5 bases, with 15 bases left between them. This CDR3 has 15 amino acids. Germline V gene data show CDR1 as WSHSY and CDR2 as SAAADI. In nucleotides, the CDR3 is TGCGCCAGCAGTGAAACTAGCTTTTCGGAAGATACGCAGTATTTT. Protein sequence: CASSETSFSEDTQYF.

The chain employs TRBV6-6 and TRBJ2-7; D gene uncertain. V lost 0 bases and J 5 bases, leaving 5 bases between the germline ends. Per germline, CDR1 MNHNY and CDR2 SVGAGI (reference sequence). The CDR3 is 12 residues long. The CDR3: CASSYSANEQYF. CDR3 nucleotides: TGTGCCAGCAGTTACTCAGCCAACGAGCAGTACTTC.

This chain connects TRBV5-1 to TRBJ1-1, with D perhaps TRBD1 (6 bases). CDR1 is SGHRS and CDR2 is YFSETQ in the germline V gene. The CDR3 totals 16 residues. Between the trimmed V and J ends, which lost 3 bases and 3 bases, there was a span of 18 bases. In DNA form, the CDR3 reads TGCGCCAGCAGCTCACCGGGACAACCCCCTCACACTGAAGCTTTCTTT. Translation: CASSSPGQPPHTEAFF. The whole variable domain, remainder taken from reference TRBV5-1 and TRBJ1-1, is KAGVTQTPRYLIKTRGQQVTLSCSPISGHRSVSWYQQTPGQGLQFLFEYFSETQRNKGNFPGRFSGRQFSNSRSEMNVSTLELGDSALYLCASSSPGQPPHTEAFFGQGTRLTVV.

In its sample, this clone was seen a few times. This chain links TRBV6-5 with TRBJ1-4; TRBD1 might be the D (5 bases). Trimming took 0 bases from V and 7 from J, leaving 9 bases between them. There are 14 residues in the CDR3. Germline V lookup: CDR1 MNHEY, CDR2 SVGAGI. The chain's CDR3 is CASSYSGEGEKLFF. In nucleotides, the CDR3 is TGTGCCAGCAGTTACTCAGGGGAGGGTGAAAAACTGTTTTTT.

The chain recombines TRBV7-6 with TRBJ1-6; TRBD1 might be the D (5 bases). From germline, CDR1 is SGHVS and CDR2 FNYEAQ. Deletions cut 1 base from V and 6 bases from J, with 7 bases between. The length of the CDR3 is 14 residues. Written as DNA, the CDR3 is TGTGCCAGCAGCTTAGGGGGCACTAATTCACCCCTCCACTTT. Encoded protein: CASSLGGTNSPLHF.

In the case of this clone: The junction shows a germline mismatch at one end, possibly a read error. V gene TRBV20-1 combines with J gene TRBJ2-7; D gene uncertain. CDR3 length: 11 amino acids. Per germline, CDR1 DFQATT and CDR2 SNEGSKA (reference sequence). Written as DNA, the CDR3 is TGCAGTGCTAGAGCCCGTTACGGGCAGTACTTC. Its protein is CSARARYGQYF.

This clone came up once. The chain links TRBV7-2 to TRBJ2-1, with D maybe TRBD1 (6 bases). The CDR3 consists of 12 residues. Trimming cost V 3 bases and J 8 bases, with 8 bases left between them. CDR1 SGHTA and CDR2 FQGNSA come from the germline V gene. The CDR3 is CASSFRQDEQFF. For the CDR3, the DNA is TGTGCCAGCAGCTTTCGACAGGATGAGCAGTTCTTC.

The J gene is TRBJ2-1, the V gene TRBV7-2; 14 nucleotides align to TRBD2. V was pared by 4 bases and J by 8 bases, with 7 bases of the junction left unmatched. Germline CDR1 is SGHTA and CDR2 is FQGNSA. This CDR3 spans 16 amino acids. CDR3 residues: CASSYRLAGGKDEQFF. CDR3 bases: TGTGCCAGCAGCTACCGACTAGCGGGAGGGAAGGATGAGCAGTTCTTC.

The J gene is TRBJ1-2, the V gene TRBV19; TRBD1 is a possible D gene (6 bases). Trimming shortened V by 5 bases and J by 0 bases, and 13 bases separated the two germline ends. In germline, CDR1 is LNHDA, CDR2 SQIVND (reference sequence). The CDR3 is 15 residues long. CDR3 sequence: CASSVDRRANYGYTF. DNA for the CDR3: TGTGCCAGTAGTGTGGACAGACGTGCTAACTATGGCTACACCTTC.

This clone was counted once. V and J are TRBV4-1 and TRBJ1-3; D ambiguous. In germline, CDR1 is MGHRA, CDR2 YSYEKL. The V end was cut by 4 bases, the J end by 4 bases, with 11 bases between. CDR3 size: 14 residues. The CDR3 region is CASSRLLIGNTIYF. The CDR3 region has the DNA TGCGCCAGCAGCCGACTGTTGATCGGAAACACCATATATTTT.

The V gene is TRBV25-1, the J gene TRBJ1-6, with D possibly TRBD1 on 6 matching bases. The CDR3 is 15 residues long. Per germline, CDR1 MGHDK and CDR2 SYGVNS. The V end lost 4 bases, the J end lost 8 bases, and 15 bases lay between the germline ends. In DNA form, the CDR3 reads TGTGCCAGCAGTGCCCCGACTGGGACACATTCACCCCTCCACTTT. It is translated as CASSAPTGTHSPLHF.

The V and J genes are TRBV19 and TRBJ1-1; D not resolved. Germline lookup yields CDR1 LNHDA and CDR2 SQIVND (reference sequence). V lost 7 bases to trimming and J lost 5 bases, with 14 bases between them. The CDR3 extends over 13 amino acids. CDR3 DNA sequence: TGTGCCAGTACCCCCCTTAGTCGAACTGAAGCTTTCTTT. This encodes CASTPLSRTEAFF. Filled out from reference TRBV19 and TRBJ1-1, the complete variable domain reads DGGITQSPKYLFRKEGQNVTLSCEQNLNHDAMYWYRQDPGQGLRLIYYSQIVNDFQKGDIAEGYSVSREKKESFPLTVTSAQKNPTAFYLCASTPLSRTEAFFGQGTRLTVV.

This chain uses TRBV5-1 with TRBJ1-5; possible D gene TRBD1, 6 bases. The CDR3 totals 12 residues. Germline CDR1 is SGHRS and CDR2 is YFSETQ. Trimming took 4 bases from V and 7 from J, leaving 9 bases between them. CDR3 amino acids: CASSLTGQPQHF. CDR3 bases: TGCGCCAGCAGCCTCACAGGGCAGCCCCAGCATTTT.

The gene calls are TRBV4-3 and TRBJ1-1; 7 nucleotides line up with TRBD1. Germline CDR1 LGHNA, CDR2 YSLEER. The V gene end was trimmed by 4 bases and the J gene end by 5 bases; junction bases not matched to a gene: 13. The CDR3 consists of 16 residues. The CDR3 coding sequence is TGCGCCAGCAGCCCGCAAGGAGGCAGGGGGGATACTGAAGCTTTCTTT. Translated, it gives CASSPQGGRGDTEAFF.

The gene calls are TRBV28 and TRBJ2-3, with 7 bases matching TRBD2. Losses at the gene ends were 7 bases for V and 0 bases for J; bases not matched to a gene: 10. Germline V gene sequence: CDR1 MDHEN, CDR2 SYDVKM. This CDR3 has 16 amino acids. The CDR3, as DNA: TGTGCCAGCAAAGGGGCTAGCGGCATTAGCACAGATACGCAGTATTTT. This sequence encodes CASKGASGISTDTQYF.

CDR3 coding DNA: TGTGCCAGCAACATTCTAGCGGACGGCCTTCGGACCCAGTACTTC. It is translated as CASNILADGLRTQYF. V is TRBV2 and J is TRBJ2-5; 7 bases map to TRBD2. Germline trimming cut 7 bases from V and 7 bases from J; bases unmatched to any gene: 15. This CDR3 contains 15 residues. Per germline, CDR1 SNHLY and CDR2 FYNNEI.

The V gene is TRBV10-2, the J gene TRBJ2-2; weak D call: TRBD1 (6 bases). Between the trimmed V and J ends, which lost 0 bases and 4 bases, there was a span of 9 bases. Germline loops: CDR1 WSHSY, CDR2 SAAADI. The CDR3 contains 15 residues. The CDR3: CASSESQGGTGELFF. The CDR3 DNA reads TGCGCCAGCAGTGAGTCGCAAGGGGGCACCGGGGAGCTGTTTTTT.

The genes are TRBV19 and TRBJ1-2, with D uncertain. The V gene's germline CDR1 is LNHDA and CDR2 SQIVND (reference sequence). CDR3 length: 16 residues. V lost 0 bases and J 6 bases, leaving 17 bases between the germline ends. CDR3 sequence: CASSIDFRRDPNGYTF. DNA of the CDR3: TGTGCCAGTAGTATAGATTTTCGGCGGGATCCGAATGGCTACACCTTC.

The chain uses TRBV12-5 and TRBJ2-1, with a possible D match to TRBD1 (6 bases). The V and J ends lost 0 bases and 10 bases respectively, with 10 bases between them. Germline CDR1 reads LGHNT; CDR2 reads FRNRAP. CDR3 length equals 13 residues. CDR3: CASGLVTQGEQFF. Here the CDR3 DNA reads TGTGCTAGTGGTTTGGTAACACAGGGAGAGCAGTTCTTC.

The V and J genes are TRBV14 and TRBJ1-2, with D possibly being TRBD1 (6 bases). The CDR3 covers 14 residues. Germline CDR1 reads SGHDN; CDR2 reads FVKESK. V dropped 1 base and J dropped 3 bases, with 9 bases sitting between them. In nucleotides, the CDR3 is TGTGCCAGCAGCCAAGGGGCAGGGGACTATGGCTACACCTTC. This encodes CASSQGAGDYGYTF.

This chain links TRBV5-1 with TRBJ2-1; 8 nucleotides align to TRBD2. This CDR3 is built from 16 residues. Germline lookup yields CDR1 SGHRS and CDR2 YFSETQ. The V segment lost 5 bases and the J segment 4 bases; nucleotides outside the gene matches: 11. CDR3 nucleotides: TGCGCCAGCAGTGGGACTAGTAGCGGATATTACAATGAGCAGTTCTTC. Protein sequence: CASSGTSSGYYNEQFF.

The chain uses TRBV4-2 and TRBJ2-3; 9 nucleotides match TRBD2. CDR3 length: 18 residues. The trim removed 1 base at V and 5 bases at J, leaving 13 bases unmatched. Germline assignment: CDR1 LGHNA and CDR2 YNFKEQ. The CDR3: CASSQGAGGRDSGDTQYF. CDR3 nucleotides: TGTGCCAGCAGCCAAGGGGCGGGCGGGAGGGATTCGGGAGATACGCAGTATTTT.

The V gene is TRBV6-1, the J gene TRBJ1-2; 10 positions agree with TRBD1. Trimming removed 1 base from V and 6 bases from J; junction bases left unmatched: 5. The CDR3 is made up of 15 amino acids. Germline-derived CDR1 and CDR2 are MNHNS and SASEGT. For the CDR3, the DNA is TGTGCCAGCAGTGAAGTCTCAGGACAGGGGGATGGCTACACCTTC. It encodes CASSEVSGQGDGYTF.

The J gene is TRBJ1-6, the V gene TRBV25-1, with D possibly being TRBD1 (6 bases). Germline CDR1 MGHDK, CDR2 SYGVNS. V was trimmed by 7 bases and J by 5 bases, leaving 15 bases between them. This CDR3 has 15 residues. CDR3 amino acids: CASTERRTDNSPLHF. CDR3 sequence (DNA): TGTGCCAGCACCGAGAGAAGGACAGATAATTCACCCCTCCACTTT.

This chain joins TRBV19 and TRBJ2-5; TRBD1 is a possible D gene (7 bases). Germline V gene data show CDR1 as LNHDA and CDR2 as SQIVND (reference sequence). V lost 6 bases and J lost 4, with 9 bases in between. The CDR3 is 12 amino acids. The DNA for the CDR3 is TGTGCCAGTAGCCAGGGGGGAGAGACCCAGTACTTC. Translation: CASSQGGETQYF.